Each of the 16 T cell receptor beta chains below was sequenced from the same sample in a study of blood T cell repertoires in COVID-19. Here immunoSEQ multiplex PCR was the method, and the copy in TCRdb shows in-frame clones only, minus some. The sample has more than 200,000 clones; roughly 84% are singletons. The sequenced material came from peripheral blood. The receptors were gathered from a middle-aged woman with active or convalescent COVID-19.

Only one count was recorded for this clone. The chain is built from TRBV19 and TRBJ1-5; 7 positions agree with TRBD1. In germline, CDR1 is LNHDA, CDR2 SQIVND (reference sequence). Unmatched junction bases numbered 13, after V lost 10 bases and J lost 7 bases. CDR3 length: 14 amino acids. The CDR3 is CATDKTGYLQPQHF. For the CDR3, the DNA is TGTGCCACCGACAAGACAGGGTATCTCCAGCCCCAGCATTTT.

This chain uses TRBV10-3 with TRBJ2-2; TRBD1 agrees at 9 bases. The CDR3 has 15 residues. With V trimmed by 5 bases and J by 6 bases, 7 bases remained unmatched. Germline-derived CDR1 and CDR2 are ENHRY and SYGVKD. CDR3 sequence reads: CAISTGTGIPGELFF. For the CDR3, the DNA is TGTGCCATCAGTACCGGGACAGGGATACCCGGGGAGCTGTTTTTT.

This clone was seen a few times. The chain employs TRBV30 and TRBJ2-2; maybe TRBD2 (5 bases). The CDR3 length is 12 residues. The V gene's germline CDR1 is GTSNPN and CDR2 SVGIG (reference sequence). Trimming stripped 5 bases from V and 7 bases from J, with 11 bases between. The chain's CDR3 is CAWGSRIGELFF. The CDR3 nucleotides are TGTGCCTGGGGGAGTCGAATCGGGGAGCTGTTTTTT.

This chain joins TRBV6-2 or TRBV6-3 and TRBJ2-3; 7 positions match TRBD2. J lost 5 bases, V lost 0 bases, and 8 bases had no gene match. The length of the CDR3 is 16 residues. Germline CDR1 is MNHEY and CDR2 is SVGEGT. The CDR3 bases are TGTGCCAGCAGTTACTCTGCGGGGGACGTACGAGATACGCAGTATTTT. Translated, it gives CASSYSAGDVRDTQYF.

The V call is TRBV15, the J call TRBJ1-3; the match to TRBD1 covers 7 bases. Germline trimming cut 9 bases from V and 4 bases from J; bases unmatched to any gene: 3. Looked up from germline, CDR1 is LNHNV and CDR2 is YYDKDF (reference sequence). The CDR3 runs 12 residues. Written as DNA, the CDR3 is TGTGCCACGGGGGACAGCGGAAACACCATATATTTT. This encodes CATGDSGNTIYF.

This chain's CDR3 is CASSRAGDLNQPQHF. The CDR3 DNA sequence: TGTGCCAGTAGTCGCGCCGGGGATCTCAATCAGCCCCAGCATTTT. This sequence joins TRBV19 and TRBJ1-5; D remains unclear. Deletions cut 5 bases from V and 3 bases from J, with 14 bases between. Germline CDR1 is LNHDA and CDR2 is SQIVND (reference sequence). The CDR3 length is 15 residues.

The chain carries TRBV5-1 and TRBJ2-6, with 10 bases identical to TRBD1. CDR1 is SGHRS and CDR2 is YFSETQ in the germline V gene. CDR3 length equals 17 residues. V shed 1 base and J 4 bases; nucleotides not matched to a gene: 5. Here the CDR3 reads CASSLTGTGVGANVLTF. The CDR3 nucleotides are TGCGCCAGCAGCTTGACCGGGACAGGGGTCGGGGCCAACGTCCTGACTTTC.

The gene calls are TRBV5-3 and TRBJ2-1, with TRBD2 identical over 9 bases. TRBV5-3 is marked as an open reading frame, function uncertain. V was clipped by 4 bases and J by 1 base; unmatched bases: 6. This CDR3 spans 16 amino acids. The CDR3 is CARSIHSGGSYNEQFF. DNA of the CDR3: TGTGCCAGAAGCATCCATAGCGGGGGATCCTACAATGAGCAGTTCTTC.

This chain joins TRBV11-2 and TRBJ1-2; D unresolved. This CDR3 region has 16 residues. The V gene lost 5 bases and the J gene lost 2 bases, with 18 bases spanning the gap. Germline V CDR1 and CDR2: SGHAT, FQNNGV. In DNA, the CDR3 is TGTGCCAGCAGCCTCGATCCCAATGGCGGAAACTATGGCTACACCTTC. Its protein product is CASSLDPNGGNYGYTF.

The gene calls are TRBV28 and TRBJ1-1; 9 nucleotides agree with TRBD1. Unmatched junction bases numbered 7, after V lost 9 bases and J lost 5 bases. Looked up from germline, CDR1 is MDHEN and CDR2 is SYDVKM. This CDR3 contains 13 residues. CDR3 in amino acids: CASGQGLETEAFF. The CDR3 DNA sequence: TGTGCCAGTGGACAGGGGCTCGAAACTGAAGCTTTCTTT.

This clone was picked up many times. This chain uses TRBV5-1 with TRBJ2-2; 7 bases agree with TRBD2. The V gene end was trimmed by 4 bases and the J gene end by 5 bases; junction bases not matched to a gene: 2. Germline CDR1 reads SGHRS; CDR2 reads YFSETQ. The CDR3 length is 13 residues. The CDR3 sequence: CASSRAGTGELFF. CDR3 DNA sequence: TGCGCCAGCAGCCGAGCGGGGACCGGGGAGCTGTTTTTT.

The chain joins TRBV5-6 to TRBJ1-2, with D unresolved. CDR1 is SGHDT, CDR2 YYEEEE, per germline. The CDR3 runs 13 residues. The V and J ends lost 1 base and 7 bases respectively, with 11 bases between them. CDR3 in DNA: TGTGCCAGCAGCTTGTTGGGTAGAGGTGGCTACACCTTC. Protein product: CASSLLGRGGYTF.

The V call is TRBV11-2, the J call TRBJ1-1; 9 positions match TRBD1. The germline gives CDR1 SGHAT, CDR2 FQNNGV. The CDR3 consists of 18 residues. Trimming cost V 2 bases and J 2 bases; bases outside gene matches: 12. The chain's CDR3 is CASSLRGQGTSFNTEAFF. For the CDR3, the DNA is TGTGCCAGCAGCTTAAGGGGACAGGGCACTTCGTTCAACACTGAAGCTTTCTTT. Using reference TRBV11-2 and TRBJ1-1 for the parts outside the CDR3, the full variable domain is EAGVAQSPRYKIIEKRQSVAFWCNPISGHATLYWYQQILGQGPKLLIQFQNNGVVDDSQLPKDRFSAERLKGVDSTLKIQPAKLEDSAVYLCASSLRGQGTSFNTEAFFGQGTRLTVV.

The chain links TRBV18 to TRBJ2-3, with 7 bases aligning to TRBD2. The CDR3 length is 14 residues. V was clipped by 3 bases and J by 5 bases; unmatched bases: 5. The germline CDR1 and CDR2 sequences are KGHSH and LQKENI. The CDR3 is CASSPWTRKDTQYF. The CDR3 nucleotides are TGTGCCAGCTCACCCTGGACTAGGAAAGATACGCAGTATTTT.

J is TRBJ1-1 and V is TRBV19; 12 bases line up with TRBD1. There are 14 residues in the CDR3. Trimming cost V 5 bases and J 6 bases; bases outside gene matches: 4. Germline CDR1 LNHDA, CDR2 SQIVND (reference sequence). The CDR3 bases are TGTGCCAGTAGTCGGGACAGGGGGCCGGCTGAAGCTTTCTTT. This codes for CASSRDRGPAEAFF.

The chain couples TRBV29-1 to TRBJ2-1; possibly TRBD2 for D (7 bases). Germline CDR1 and CDR2: SQVTM and ANQGSEA. CDR3 length: 13 amino acids. Trimming removed 0 bases at V and 9 bases at J, with 12 bases between. CDR3 loop: CSVEEGGAGEQFF. In DNA form, the CDR3 reads TGCAGCGTTGAAGAAGGGGGGGCCGGTGAGCAGTTCTTC.